This T cell receptor beta chain was captured in a study of glioma-infiltrating T cells after dendritic cell vaccination. Study-wide context: Patients received three intradermal dendritic cell vaccine injections at biweekly intervals.

By sample fraction, this clone is medium-sized (0.01 to 0.1%). This CDR3 has 14 residues. CDR1 and CDR2 from the germline V gene are SGHDT and YYEEEE. Trimming removed 5 bases from V and 3 bases from J; junction bases left unmatched: 5. Profiled with immunoSEQ multiplex PCR; TCRdb holds only in-frame clones, not every one. The table includes around 21,000 clones, around 74% detected once. This receptor was identified in a human donor with glioblastoma. V usage is TRBV5-6 and J usage is TRBJ2-7; 10 positions agree with TRBD1. The specimen comprised blood, sampled before dendritic cell vaccination. This chain's CDR3 is CASRTDRGHYEQYF. DNA of the CDR3: TGTGCCAGCAGAACAGACAGGGGGCACTACGAGCAGTACTTC.